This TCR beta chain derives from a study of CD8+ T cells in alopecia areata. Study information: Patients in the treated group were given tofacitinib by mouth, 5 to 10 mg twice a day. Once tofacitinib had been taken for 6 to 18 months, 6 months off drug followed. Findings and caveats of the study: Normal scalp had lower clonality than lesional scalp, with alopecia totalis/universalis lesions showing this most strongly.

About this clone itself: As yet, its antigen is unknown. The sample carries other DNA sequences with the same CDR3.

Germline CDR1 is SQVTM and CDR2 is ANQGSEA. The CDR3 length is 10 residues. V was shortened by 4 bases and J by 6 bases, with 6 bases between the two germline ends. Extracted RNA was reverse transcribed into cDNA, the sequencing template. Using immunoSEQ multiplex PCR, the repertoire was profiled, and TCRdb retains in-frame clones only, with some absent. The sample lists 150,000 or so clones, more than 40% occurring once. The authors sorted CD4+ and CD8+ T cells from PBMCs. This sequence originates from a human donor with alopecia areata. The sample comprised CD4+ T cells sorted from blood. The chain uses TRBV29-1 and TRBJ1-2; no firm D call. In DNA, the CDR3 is TGCAGCGTTGGTGGGGATGGCTACACCTTC. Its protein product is CSVGGDGYTF.